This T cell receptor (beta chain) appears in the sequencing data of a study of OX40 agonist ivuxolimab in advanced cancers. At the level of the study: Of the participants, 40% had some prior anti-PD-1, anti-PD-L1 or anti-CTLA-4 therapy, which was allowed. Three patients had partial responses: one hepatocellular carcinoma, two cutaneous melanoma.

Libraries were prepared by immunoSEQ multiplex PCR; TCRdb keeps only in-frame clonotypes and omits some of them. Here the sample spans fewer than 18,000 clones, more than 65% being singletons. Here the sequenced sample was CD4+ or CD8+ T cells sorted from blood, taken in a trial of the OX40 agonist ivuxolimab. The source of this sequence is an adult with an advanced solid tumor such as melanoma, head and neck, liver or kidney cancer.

The CDR3 DNA sequence: TGTGCCTGGAGTGTAAAGGGGCTAACTGAAGCTTTCTTT. Its protein is CAWSVKGLTEAFF. V is TRBV30 and J is TRBJ1-1; the D gene is possibly TRBD1 (5 bases). The CDR3 runs to 13 residues. Germline values: CDR1 GTSNPN, CDR2 SVGIG (reference sequence). The V and J ends lost 0 bases and 5 bases respectively, with 10 bases between them.